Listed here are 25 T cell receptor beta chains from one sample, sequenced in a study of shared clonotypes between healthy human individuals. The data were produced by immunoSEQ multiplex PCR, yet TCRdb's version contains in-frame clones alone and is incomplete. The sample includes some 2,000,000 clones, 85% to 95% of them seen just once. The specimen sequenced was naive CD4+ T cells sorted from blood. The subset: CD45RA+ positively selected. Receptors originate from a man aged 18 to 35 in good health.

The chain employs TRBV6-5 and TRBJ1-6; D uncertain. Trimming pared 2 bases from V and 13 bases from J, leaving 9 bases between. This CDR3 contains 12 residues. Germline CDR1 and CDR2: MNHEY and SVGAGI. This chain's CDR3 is CASSYPDGPLHF. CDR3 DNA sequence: TGTGCCAGCAGTTACCCGGACGGGCCCCTCCACTTT.

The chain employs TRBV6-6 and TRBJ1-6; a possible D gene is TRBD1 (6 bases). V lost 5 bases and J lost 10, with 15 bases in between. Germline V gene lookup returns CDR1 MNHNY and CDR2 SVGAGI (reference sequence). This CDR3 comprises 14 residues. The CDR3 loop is CASSKQGSYSPLHF. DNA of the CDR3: TGTGCCAGCAGTAAACAGGGTTCGTACTCACCCCTCCACTTT.

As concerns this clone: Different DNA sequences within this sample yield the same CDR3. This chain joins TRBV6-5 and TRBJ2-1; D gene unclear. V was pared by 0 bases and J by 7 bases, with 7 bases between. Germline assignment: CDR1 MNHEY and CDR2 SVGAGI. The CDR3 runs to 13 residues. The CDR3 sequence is CASSYSRVNEQFF. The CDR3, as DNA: TGTGCCAGCAGTTACTCGAGAGTGAATGAGCAGTTCTTC.

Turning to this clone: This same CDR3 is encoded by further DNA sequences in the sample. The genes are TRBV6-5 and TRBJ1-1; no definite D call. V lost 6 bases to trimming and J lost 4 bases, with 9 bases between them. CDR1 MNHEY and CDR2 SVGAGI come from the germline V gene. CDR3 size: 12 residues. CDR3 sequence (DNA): TGTGCCAGCAGAGGGCTCGGCACTGAAGCTTTCTTT. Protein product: CASRGLGTEAFF.

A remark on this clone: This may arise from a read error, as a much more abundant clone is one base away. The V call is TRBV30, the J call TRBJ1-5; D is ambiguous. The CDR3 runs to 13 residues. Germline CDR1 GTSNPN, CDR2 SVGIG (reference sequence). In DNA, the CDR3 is TGTGCCTGGAGTGAAAGTGAAGTCCAGCCCCGGCATTTT. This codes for CAWSESEVQPRHF.

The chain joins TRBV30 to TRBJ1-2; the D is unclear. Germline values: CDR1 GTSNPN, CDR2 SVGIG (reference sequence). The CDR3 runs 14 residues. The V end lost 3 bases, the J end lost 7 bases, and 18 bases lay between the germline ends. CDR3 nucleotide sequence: TGTGCCTGGAGACTGGATATTATATTGGGTGGCTACACCTTC. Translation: CAWRLDIILGGYTF. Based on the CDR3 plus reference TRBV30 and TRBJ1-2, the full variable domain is SQTIHQWPATLVQPVGSPLSLECTVEGTSNPNLYWYRQAAGRGLQLLFYSVGIGQISSEVPQNLSASRPQDRQFILSSKKLLLSDSGFYLCAWRLDIILGGYTFGSGTRLTVV.

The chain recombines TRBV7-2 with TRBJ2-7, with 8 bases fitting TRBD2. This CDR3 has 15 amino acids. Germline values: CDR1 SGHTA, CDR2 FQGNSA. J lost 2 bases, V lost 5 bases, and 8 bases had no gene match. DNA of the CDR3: TGTGCCAGCAGCCCCGGGGGGGGGCGACCCTACGAGCAGTACTTC. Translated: CASSPGGGRPYEQYF.

DNA for the CDR3: TGTGCCAGCAGCGCGGGACTAGCGGGACCCAATGAGCAGTTCTTC. The encoded protein is CASSAGLAGPNEQFF. The chain combines TRBV11-2 with TRBJ2-1, with 13 bases matching TRBD2. The CDR3 totals 15 residues. V was pared by 5 bases and J by 6 bases, with 4 bases of the junction left unmatched. Germline CDR1 reads SGHAT; CDR2 reads FQNNGV.

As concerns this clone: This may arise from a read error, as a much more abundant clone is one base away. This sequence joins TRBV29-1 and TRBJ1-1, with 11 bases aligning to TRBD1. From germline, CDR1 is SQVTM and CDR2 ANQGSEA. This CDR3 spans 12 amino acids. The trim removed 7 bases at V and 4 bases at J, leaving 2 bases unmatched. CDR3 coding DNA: TGCAGCGGGGACAGGGGGAGCACTGAAGCTTTCTTT. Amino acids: CSGDRGSTEAFF. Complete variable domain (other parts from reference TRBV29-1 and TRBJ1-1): SAVISQKPSRDICQRGTSLTIQCQVDSQVTMMFWYRQQPGQSLTLIATANQGSEATYESGFVIDKFPISRPNLTFSTLTVSNMSPEDSSIYLCSGDRGSTEAFFGQGTRLTVV.

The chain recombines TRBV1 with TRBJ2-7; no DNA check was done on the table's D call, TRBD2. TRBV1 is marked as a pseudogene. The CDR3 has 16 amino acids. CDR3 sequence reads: CTSSQEGFSGREEQYF. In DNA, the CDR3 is TGCACCAGCAGCCAAGAAGGCTTTAGCGGGAGGGAGGAGCAGTACTTC.

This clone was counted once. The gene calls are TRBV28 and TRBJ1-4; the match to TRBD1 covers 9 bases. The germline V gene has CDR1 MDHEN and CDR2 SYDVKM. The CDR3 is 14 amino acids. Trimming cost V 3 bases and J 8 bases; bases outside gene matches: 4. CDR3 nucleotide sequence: TGTGCCAGCAGTTTGGGACAGGGTCGGGAAAAACTGTTTTTT. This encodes CASSLGQGREKLFF.

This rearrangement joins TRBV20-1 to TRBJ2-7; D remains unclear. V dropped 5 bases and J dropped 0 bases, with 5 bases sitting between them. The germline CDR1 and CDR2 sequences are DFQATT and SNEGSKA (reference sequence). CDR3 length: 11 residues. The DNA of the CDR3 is TGCAGTGCTCCCAGCTCCTACGAGCAGTACTTC. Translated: CSAPSSYEQYF.

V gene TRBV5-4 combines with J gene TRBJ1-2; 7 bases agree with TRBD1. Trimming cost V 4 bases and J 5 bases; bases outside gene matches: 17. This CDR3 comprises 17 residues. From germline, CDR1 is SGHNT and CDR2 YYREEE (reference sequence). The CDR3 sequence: CASSVVGGAPAGYGYTF. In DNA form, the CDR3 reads TGTGCCAGCAGCGTGGTAGGGGGCGCGCCGGCGGGATATGGCTACACCTTC.

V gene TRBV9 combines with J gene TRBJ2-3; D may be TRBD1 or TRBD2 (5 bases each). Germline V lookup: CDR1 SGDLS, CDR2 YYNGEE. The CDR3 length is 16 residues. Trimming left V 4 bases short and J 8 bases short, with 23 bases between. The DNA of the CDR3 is TGTGCCAGCAGCCCCCAATCGGGACCCCTAACGGTTACGCAGTATTTT. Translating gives CASSPQSGPLTVTQYF.

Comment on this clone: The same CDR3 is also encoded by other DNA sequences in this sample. The CDR3 sequence: CASSTGPSGNTIYF. In nucleotides, the CDR3 is TGTGCCAGCAGTACAGGGCCTTCTGGAAACACCATATATTTT. The chain has TRBV27 and TRBJ1-3; D possibly corresponds to TRBD1 (6 bases). V lost 5 bases, J lost 1 base, and 9 bases lay in between. Germline assignment: CDR1 MNHEY and CDR2 SMNVEV (reference sequence). The CDR3 is made up of 14 amino acids.

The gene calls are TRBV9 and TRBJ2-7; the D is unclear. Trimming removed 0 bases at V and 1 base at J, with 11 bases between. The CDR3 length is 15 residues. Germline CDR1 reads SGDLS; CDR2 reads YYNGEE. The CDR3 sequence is CASSVGPGPSYEQYF. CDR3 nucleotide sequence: TGTGCCAGCAGCGTAGGACCAGGCCCGTCCTACGAGCAGTACTTC.

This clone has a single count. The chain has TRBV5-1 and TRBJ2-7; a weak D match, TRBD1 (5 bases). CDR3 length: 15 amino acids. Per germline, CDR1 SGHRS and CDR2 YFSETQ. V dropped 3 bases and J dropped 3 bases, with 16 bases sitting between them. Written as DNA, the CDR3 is TGCGCCAGCAGCTCGGAAGGCACAGGCTACTACGAGCAGTACTTC. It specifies CASSSEGTGYYEQYF.

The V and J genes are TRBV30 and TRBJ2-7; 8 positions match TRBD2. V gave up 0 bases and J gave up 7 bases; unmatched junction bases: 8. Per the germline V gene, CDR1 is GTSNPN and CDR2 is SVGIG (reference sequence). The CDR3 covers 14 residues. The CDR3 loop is CAWSVGKSGSEQYF. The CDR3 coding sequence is TGTGCCTGGAGTGTAGGGAAAAGCGGGAGTGAGCAGTACTTC. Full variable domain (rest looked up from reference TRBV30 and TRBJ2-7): SQTIHQWPATLVQPVGSPLSLECTVEGTSNPNLYWYRQAAGRGLQLLFYSVGIGQISSEVPQNLSASRPQDRQFILSSKKLLLSDSGFYLCAWSVGKSGSEQYFGPGTRLTVT.

CDR3 sequence (DNA): TGTGCCAGCAGCTTGGCCTCAGGGTACTACTATGGCTACACCTTC. Residues: CASSLASGYYYGYTF. The V call is TRBV5-6, the J call TRBJ1-2; D is possibly TRBD1 (5 bases). The CDR3 is 15 residues long. From germline, CDR1 is SGHDT and CDR2 YYEEEE. The V end was cut by 0 bases, the J end by 3 bases, with 12 bases between.

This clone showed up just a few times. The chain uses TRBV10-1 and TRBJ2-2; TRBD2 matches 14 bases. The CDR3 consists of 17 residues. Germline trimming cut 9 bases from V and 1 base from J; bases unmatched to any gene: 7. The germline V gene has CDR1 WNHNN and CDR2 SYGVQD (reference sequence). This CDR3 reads CASRPGLAGVNTGELFF. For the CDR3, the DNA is TGCGCCAGTAGACCGGGACTAGCGGGAGTGAACACCGGGGAGCTGTTTTTT.

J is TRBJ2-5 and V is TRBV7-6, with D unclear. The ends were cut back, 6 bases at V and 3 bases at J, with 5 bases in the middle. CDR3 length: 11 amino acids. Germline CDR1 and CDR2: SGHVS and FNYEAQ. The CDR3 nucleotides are TGTGCCAGCAGTTCTAAAGAGACCCAGTACTTC. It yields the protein CASSSKETQYF.

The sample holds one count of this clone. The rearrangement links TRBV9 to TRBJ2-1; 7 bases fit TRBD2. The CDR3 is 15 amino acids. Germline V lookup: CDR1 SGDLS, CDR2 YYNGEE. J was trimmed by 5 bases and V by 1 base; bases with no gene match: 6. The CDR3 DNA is TGTGCCAGCAGCGTAACGACTAGCAGTAACAATGAGCAGTTCTTC. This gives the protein CASSVTTSSNNEQFF.

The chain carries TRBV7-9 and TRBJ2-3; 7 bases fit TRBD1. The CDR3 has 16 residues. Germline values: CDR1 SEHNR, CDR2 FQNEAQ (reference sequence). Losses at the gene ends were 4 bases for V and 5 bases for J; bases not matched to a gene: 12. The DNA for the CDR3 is TGTGCCAGCAGCTACCCGGGGCAGGGGGTTGGAGATACGCAGTATTTT. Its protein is CASSYPGQGVGDTQYF.

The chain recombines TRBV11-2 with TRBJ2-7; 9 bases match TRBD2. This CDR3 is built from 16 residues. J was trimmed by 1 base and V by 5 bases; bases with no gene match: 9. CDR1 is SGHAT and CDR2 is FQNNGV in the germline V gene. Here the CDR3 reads CASSTRSGSGSYEQYF. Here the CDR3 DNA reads TGTGCCAGCAGCACCCGTAGCGGGAGTGGGTCCTACGAGCAGTACTTC.

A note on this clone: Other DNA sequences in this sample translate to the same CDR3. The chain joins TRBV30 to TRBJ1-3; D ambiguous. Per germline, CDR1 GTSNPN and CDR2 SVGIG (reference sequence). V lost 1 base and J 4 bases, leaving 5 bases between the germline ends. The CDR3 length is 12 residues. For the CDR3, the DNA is TGTGCCTGGAGTGGGTCGGGAAACACCATATATTTT. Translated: CAWSGSGNTIYF.